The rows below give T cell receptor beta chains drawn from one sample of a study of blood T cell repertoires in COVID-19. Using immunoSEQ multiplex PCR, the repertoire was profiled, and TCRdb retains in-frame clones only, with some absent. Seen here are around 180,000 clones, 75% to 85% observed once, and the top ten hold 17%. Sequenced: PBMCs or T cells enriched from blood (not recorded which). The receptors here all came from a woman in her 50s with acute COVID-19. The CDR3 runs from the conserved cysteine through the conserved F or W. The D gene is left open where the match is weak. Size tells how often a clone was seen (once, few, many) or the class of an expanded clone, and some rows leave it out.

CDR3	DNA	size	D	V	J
CASSYENYGYTF	TGTGCCAGCAGTTACGAGAACTATGGCTACACCTTC	.	.	TRBV6-5	TRBJ1-2
CASTALTGISNQPQHF	TGTGCCAGCACCGCCCTGACAGGGATCAGCAATCAGCCCCAGCATTTT	.	.	TRBV21-1	TRBJ1-5
CASSLGGAGEKLFF	TGTGCCAGCAGTTTAGGAGGGGCCGGGGAAAAACTGTTTTTT	few	.	TRBV28	TRBJ1-4
CASSQDRDWGSGNEQFF	TGCGCCAGCAGCCAAGACCGTGACTGGGGCTCGGGCAATGAGCAGTTCTTC	.	.	TRBV4-1	TRBJ2-1
CASRTGTGNEKLFF	TGTGCCAGCAGAACCGGGACAGGGAATGAAAAACTGTTTTTT	.	TRBD1	TRBV7-6	TRBJ1-4
CASSLSPLGGEETQYF	TGTGCCAGCAGCTTAAGTCCGCTTGGGGGGGAAGAGACCCAGTACTTC	.	TRBD2	TRBV11-2	TRBJ2-5
CASSEKKGVAGQETQYF	TGTGCCAGCAGCGAAAAAAAAGGGGTAGCGGGGCAAGAGACCCAGTACTTC	.	TRBD2	TRBV14	TRBJ2-5
CASSLDFEVETQYF	TGTGCCAGCAGCCTTGATTTCGAGGTAGAGACCCAGTACTTC	.	.	TRBV5-6	TRBJ2-5
CASSRTGYNEQFF	TGTGCCAGCAGTCGGACAGGGTATAATGAGCAGTTCTTC	.	TRBD1	TRBV28	TRBJ2-1
CATGQPSGGGPDTQYF	TGTGCCACTGGGCAGCCTAGCGGGGGAGGCCCAGATACGCAGTATTTT	.	TRBD2	TRBV24-1	TRBJ2-3
CASSADRATEAFF	TGTGCCAGCAGTGCGGACAGGGCTACTGAAGCTTTCTTT	.	TRBD1	TRBV12-3/TRBV12-4	TRBJ1-1
CASSSSMSTEAFF	TGTGCCAGCAGCTCCTCGATGAGCACTGAAGCTTTCTTT	.	.	TRBV7-9	TRBJ1-1
CASSQESGQGAGYTF	TGCGCCAGCAGCCAAGAGTCTGGCCAGGGGGCCGGCTACACCTTC	.	TRBD1	TRBV4-3	TRBJ1-2
CASSYSPSLGGGYNEQFF	TGTGCCAGTAGCTACAGCCCTTCCCTCGGCGGGGGCTACAATGAGCAGTTCTTC	once	TRBD2	TRBV19	TRBJ2-1
CASSTRASNKYNEQFF	TGTGCCAGCTCAACACGGGCCTCAAACAAATACAATGAGCAGTTCTTC	.	.	TRBV18	TRBJ2-1
CASSTKRGGRETQYF	TGCGCCAGCAGCACTAAGCGGGGGGGCCGGGAGACCCAGTACTTC	.	TRBD2	TRBV5-1	TRBJ2-5
CATSGWTGEGTEAFF	TGTGCCACCAGTGGATGGACAGGGGAGGGCACTGAAGCTTTCTTT	.	TRBD1	TRBV24-1	TRBJ1-1
CAWSTGLSGNTIYF	TGTGCCTGGAGTACAGGGCTCTCTGGAAACACCATATATTTT	.	.	TRBV30	TRBJ1-3
CASSSNPPGQPQHF	TGTGCCAGCTCATCAAACCCCCCAGGGCAGCCCCAGCATTTT	.	.	TRBV18	TRBJ1-5
CATGSGLAGGLTGELFF	TGTGCCACCGGGAGCGGTCTAGCGGGGGGGCTCACCGGGGAGCTGTTTTTT	.	TRBD2	TRBV27	TRBJ2-2
CACGVSYNSPLHF	TGTGCCTGCGGGGTCTCCTATAATTCACCCCTCCACTTT	few	.	TRBV27	TRBJ1-6
CASSQDRGAGVFQYF	TGCGCCAGCAGCCAAGATAGGGGTGCGGGGGTTTTTCAGTATTTT	.	TRBD2	TRBV4-1	TRBJ2-3
CATSQDRLF	TGTGCCACCTCTCAGGACAGGCTTTTC	.	TRBD1	TRBV6-6	TRBJ1-2
CASSALGQGELNSPLHF	TGTGCCAGCAGCGCGTTGGGACAGGGGGAATTAAATTCACCCCTCCACTTT	once	.	TRBV21-1	TRBJ1-6
CASSKCRRGAGELFF	TGTGCCAGCAGCAAATGTCGGCGGGGAGCCGGGGAGCTGTTTTTT	.	.	TRBV21-1	TRBJ2-2
CASSSGSSRETQYF	TGTGCCAGCTCATCGGGTTCGTCAAGGGAGACCCAGTACTTC	.	.	TRBV18	TRBJ2-5
CASSQDMAAGNTIYF	TGTGCCAGCAGCCAGGACATGGCGGCTGGAAACACCATATATTTT	.	.	TRBV5-4	TRBJ1-3
CASSPRGNANTGELFF	TGTGCCAGCAGTCCCCGGGGTAACGCGAACACCGGGGAGCTGTTTTTT	.	.	TRBV28	TRBJ2-2
CASSSTGTRFSGANVLTF	TGTGCCAGCAGTTCCACCGGGACACGGTTCTCTGGGGCCAACGTCCTGACTTTC	once	.	TRBV28	TRBJ2-6
CASSRGEGTLSYGYTF	TGTGCCAGCAGCCGTGGTGAGGGTACGCTCTCCTATGGCTACACCTTC	.	.	TRBV28	TRBJ1-2
CAISGDARDKNIQYF	TGTGCCATCAGTGGAGATGCGCGGGACAAAAACATTCAGTACTTC	.	.	TRBV10-3	TRBJ2-4
CASSLGGVAQETQYF	TGTGCCAGCAGCTTAGGCGGGGTAGCCCAAGAGACCCAGTACTTC	.	.	TRBV11-2	TRBJ2-5
CASRGLGSGQPQHF	TGTGCCAGCAGGGGCTTAGGGAGTGGACAGCCCCAGCATTTT	few	.	TRBV6-6	TRBJ1-5
CASSQEERANNEQFF	TGTGCCAGCAGCCAAGAGGAGCGGGCTAACAATGAGCAGTTCTTC	.	.	TRBV4-2	TRBJ2-1
CASSYSGGSTGANVLTF	TGTGCCAGCAGCTATTCAGGGGGAAGTACTGGGGCCAACGTCCTGACTTTC	.	TRBD1	TRBV7-6	TRBJ2-6
CASRDRPFSGNTIYF	TGTGCCAGCAGAGACAGGCCCTTCTCTGGAAACACCATATATTTT	.	.	TRBV6-5	TRBJ1-3